This T cell receptor beta chain was recorded in a study of cytomegalovirus exposure and HLA in healthy donors. CDR3 length equals 16 residues. The germline CDR1 and CDR2 sequences are SQVTM and ANQGSEA. V dropped 6 bases and J dropped 5; count of bases not matched to a gene: 16. The primer mix had 60 Vbeta and 13 Jbeta primers. The repertoire was sequenced with immunoSEQ multiplex PCR; TCRdb's copy has only in-frame clones and lacks some. The sample lists around 150,000 clones, 68% occurring once. In the case of this clone: Its antigen is undetermined.

Study results and caveats: Sequencing depth across donors, presence/absence analyses assumed, was roughly uniform.

V gene TRBV29-1 combines with J gene TRBJ2-5; TRBD2 agrees at 9 bases. This sequence originates from a woman between 40 and 55 years old in good health and CMV-seropositive. Sequencing was performed on PBMCs. Here the CDR3 reads CSVCTGLANAGETQYF. In nucleotides, the CDR3 is TGCAGCGTCTGTACGGGACTAGCAAACGCGGGGGAGACCCAGTACTTC.